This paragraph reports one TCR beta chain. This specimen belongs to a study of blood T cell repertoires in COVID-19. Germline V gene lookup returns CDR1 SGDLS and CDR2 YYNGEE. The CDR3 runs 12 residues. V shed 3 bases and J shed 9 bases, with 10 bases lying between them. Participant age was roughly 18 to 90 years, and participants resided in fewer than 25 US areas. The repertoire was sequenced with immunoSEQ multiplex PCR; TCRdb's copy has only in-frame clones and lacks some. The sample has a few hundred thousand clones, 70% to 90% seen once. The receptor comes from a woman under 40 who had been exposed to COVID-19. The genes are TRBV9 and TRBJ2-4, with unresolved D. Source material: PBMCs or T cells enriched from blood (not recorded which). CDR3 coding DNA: TGTGCCAGCAGCGAAGGTGGGCCCATTCAGTACTTC. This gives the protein CASSEGGPIQYF.